This paragraph reports one TCR beta chain. As yet, its antigen is unknown. Germline CDR1 SNHLY, CDR2 FYNNEI. V was cut by 4 bases and J by 3 bases, with 7 bases left in between. The CDR3 runs to 13 residues. This record comes from a study of blood T cells in healthy people across ages. Whole-study results and caveats: TCR beta diversity correlated strongly with naive T cell percentage.

Primed by a sample-barcoded 5' primer and a J-beta primer mix, a second PCR proceeded for about 7 to 11 cycles. Each TCR beta cDNA got a 12-nucleotide random molecular identifier. MiXCR, run by TCRdb on the 5' RACE reads, gives a single entry per CDR3 protein. This sample has 1.4 million or so distinct CDR3 sequences, with roughly 43% found just once. The sequence was collected from a woman aged 18-29 years in good health. Sequencing used blood. The chain combines TRBV2 with TRBJ2-4; D not resolved. CDR3 sequence: CASSVHDKNIQYF. CDR3 DNA sequence: TGTGCCAGCAGTGTACACGACAAAAACATTCAGTACTTC.